The clone carrying this TCR beta chain has only a few counts. Its target is not known. The sample originates from a study of OX40 agonist ivuxolimab in advanced cancers. Whole-study context: Patients assigned to dose escalation were diagnosed with hepatocellular carcinoma, melanoma, renal cell or head and neck cancer.

Study-level points and caveats: Both CD4+ and CD8+ T cell populations in blood had undergone clonal expansion by week 6 at 0.1 to 3.0 mg/kg.

Sequenced by immunoSEQ multiplex PCR; TCRdb stores in-frame clones only, minus some. The sample holds around 29,000 clones, approximately 86% seen once. In germline, CDR1 is SGHNT, CDR2 YYREEE (reference sequence). V was cut by 0 bases and J by 1 base, with 11 bases left in between. CDR3 length: 15 residues. The sample here was CD4+ or CD8+ T cells sorted from blood, taken in a trial of the OX40 agonist ivuxolimab. The chain uses TRBV5-4 and TRBJ2-7; D is perhaps TRBD1 or TRBD2 (5 bases each). The source of this sequence is an adult with an advanced solid tumor such as melanoma, head and neck, liver or kidney cancer. As DNA, the CDR3 is TGTGCCAGCAGCTTGGACGGCAGGGAGTCCTACGAGCAGTACTTC. Translation: CASSLDGRESYEQYF.